Each of the 11 T cell receptor beta chains below was sequenced from the same sample in a study of cytomegalovirus exposure and HLA in healthy donors. Vbeta (60) and Jbeta (13) primers were used in the PCR. Sequencing used immunoSEQ multiplex PCR; TCRdb keeps in-frame clones, though not all of them. This specimen shows about 160,000 clones; the ten leading clones hold 1% to 1.5%. The sample taken for sequencing was PBMCs. These receptors were taken from a woman in her fifties or sixties in good health and CMV-seronegative.

The rearrangement uses TRBV5-1 and TRBJ2-2; D possibly corresponds to TRBD1 (5 bases). Germline CDR1 is SGHRS and CDR2 is YFSETQ. The length of the CDR3 is 13 residues. Deletions cut 5 bases from V and 1 base from J, with 6 bases between. In nucleotides, the CDR3 is TGCGCCAGCAGAGGACAGAACACCGGGGAGCTGTTTTTT. It translates to CASRGQNTGELFF. Drawing the rest from reference TRBV5-1 and TRBJ2-2, the complete variable domain is KAGVTQTPRYLIKTRGQQVTLSCSPISGHRSVSWYQQTPGQGLQFLFEYFSETQRNKGNFPGRFSGRQFSNSRSEMNVSTLELGDSALYLCASRGQNTGELFFGEGSRLTVL.

The chain links TRBV5-4 to TRBJ2-4, with D perhaps matching TRBD1 (6 bases). Germline V gene lookup returns CDR1 SGHNT and CDR2 YYREEE (reference sequence). The CDR3 totals 14 residues. Trimming removed 2 bases from V and 3 bases from J, with 9 bases in between. The CDR3 protein is CASSFGGSKNIQYF. The CDR3 nucleotides are TGTGCCAGCAGCTTTGGGGGCAGCAAAAACATTCAGTACTTC.

CDR3 loop: CASSLASGLRSPLHF. Written as DNA, the CDR3 is TGCGCCAGCAGCTTGGCCTCAGGGTTACGTTCACCCCTCCACTTT. The chain carries TRBV5-1 and TRBJ1-6; D perhaps matches TRBD1 (5 bases). Trimming removed 0 bases at V and 9 bases at J, with 13 bases between. Germline assignment: CDR1 SGHRS and CDR2 YFSETQ. The CDR3 covers 15 residues. The full variable domain, with the rest looked up from reference TRBV5-1 and TRBJ1-6, is KAGVTQTPRYLIKTRGQQVTLSCSPISGHRSVSWYQQTPGQGLQFLFEYFSETQRNKGNFPGRFSGRQFSNSRSEMNVSTLELGDSALYLCASSLASGLRSPLHFGNGTRLTVT.

The chain carries TRBV5-1 and TRBJ2-1; 9 nucleotides match TRBD1. With V trimmed by 4 bases and J by 0 bases, 5 bases remained unmatched. CDR3 size: 16 residues. Germline V gives CDR1 SGHRS, CDR2 YFSETQ. CDR3 sequence reads: CASSGQGFGSYNEQFF. CDR3 nucleotide sequence: TGCGCCAGCAGCGGACAGGGGTTTGGCTCCTACAATGAGCAGTTCTTC.

The V call is TRBV6-1, the J call TRBJ1-2; D is uncertain. Per the germline V gene, CDR1 is MNHNS and CDR2 is SASEGT. The CDR3 contains 13 residues. V was shortened by 6 bases and J by 0 bases, with 8 bases between the two germline ends. CDR3 loop: CASSLSANYGYTF. In DNA form, the CDR3 reads TGTGCCAGCAGCCTCAGCGCTAACTATGGCTACACCTTC.

V and J are TRBV6-5 and TRBJ2-7; D is perhaps TRBD2 (6 bases). The CDR3 loop spans 16 amino acids. CDR1 MNHEY and CDR2 SVGAGI come from the germline V gene. The V and J ends lost 2 bases and 2 bases respectively, with 16 bases between them. The CDR3 bases are TGTGCCAGCAGTTACCGGGAGAAGGGGCCCCCCTACGAGCAGTACTTC. This translates into CASSYREKGPPYEQYF.

This CDR3 reads CASSDGQVLSYEQYF. The CDR3, as DNA: TGTGCCAGCAGCGACGGACAGGTCCTCTCCTACGAGCAGTACTTC. V usage is TRBV6-1 and J usage is TRBJ2-7; 7 bases are a match to TRBD1. Germline lookup yields CDR1 MNHNS and CDR2 SASEGT. V shed 6 bases, J shed 0 bases, and the junction held 8 bases outside the gene matches. This CDR3 spans 15 amino acids.

V usage is TRBV18 and J usage is TRBJ1-1, with 8 bases that match TRBD1. J gave up 10 bases and V 6 bases, and 10 bases lay outside the gene matches. The CDR3 length is 13 residues. The germline V gene has CDR1 KGHSH and CDR2 LQKENI. The CDR3 protein is CASSLEDRGSAFF. The CDR3 DNA reads as TGTGCCAGCTCGCTCGAAGACAGGGGCTCAGCTTTCTTT.

The rearrangement links TRBV15 to TRBJ2-1, with 13 bases fitting TRBD2. Germline V gene data show CDR1 as LNHNV and CDR2 as YYDKDF (reference sequence). The CDR3 runs 20 residues. V trimming: 0 bases; J trimming: 4 bases; junction bases outside the gene matches: 12. CDR3 sequence reads: CATSREGLTSGREGYNEQFF. CDR3 in DNA: TGTGCCACCAGCAGAGAGGGGCTCACTAGCGGGAGGGAAGGGTACAATGAGCAGTTCTTC.

The genes are TRBV27 and TRBJ2-3, with D perhaps matching TRBD1 (6 bases). Trimming took off 0 bases at V and 2 bases at J, with 12 bases between the two ends. The CDR3 is 16 residues long. CDR1 and CDR2 from the germline V gene are MNHEY and SMNVEV (reference sequence). CDR3 DNA: TGTGCCAGCAGTTTATCTCTGGGACATATCACAGATACGCAGTATTTT. As protein: CASSLSLGHITDTQYF.

V usage is TRBV27 and J usage is TRBJ1-5; 7 bases are a match to TRBD1. CDR1 and CDR2 from the germline V gene are MNHEY and SMNVEV (reference sequence). V lost 8 bases, J lost 3 bases, and 10 bases stayed unmatched. CDR3 length equals 15 residues. The CDR3 DNA is TGTGCCAGCTCCAGGACAGGCGGGTCCAATCAGCCCCAGCATTTT. Translating gives CASSRTGGSNQPQHF.